One and the same sample provided the 20 T cell receptor beta chains below, sequenced in a study of CXCR3-negative and CXCR3-positive naive CD8 T cells. With UMI labels, 5' RACE was used to prepare the TRB cDNA libraries. With the 5' RACE reads reprocessed, TCRdb shows one record per CDR3 protein and no DNA. The table for this sample gives about 98,000 distinct CDR3 sequences. Antigen specificity for these receptors is unknown. General study results and limits: Compared with CXCR3-negative naive cells, CXCR3-positive naive cells showed more hydrophobic TRB CDR3s.

Sample: naive CXCR3+ CD8+ T cells from blood. As to subset: CD45RO-CCR7+CD27+CD95- naive CD8+ T cells expressing CXCR3 (TNR3+). The origin of the receptors is a human donor in good health. Some clones in this sample may be carry-over from other donors' samples.

The genes are TRBV28 and TRBJ2-3; with no DNA, the TCRdb D assignment of TRBD1 cannot be verified. This CDR3 is 15 amino acids long. Germline V gene data show CDR1 as MDHEN and CDR2 as SYDVKM. CDR3 protein: CASSAGGDLTDTQYF. Variable domain in full (rest from reference TRBV28 and TRBJ2-3): DVKVTQSSRYLVKRTGEKVFLECVQDMDHENMFWYRQDPGLGLRLIYFSYDVKMKEKGDIPEGYSVSREKKERFSLILESASTNQTSMYLCASSAGGDLTDTQYFGPGTRLTVL.

This chain joins TRBV4-3 and TRBJ1-1; TCRdb indicates TRBD1, and absent DNA this call remains unverified. Germline CDR1 LGHNA, CDR2 YSLEER. This CDR3 contains 13 residues. The CDR3 loop is CASSQDGGGDLYF.

The rearrangement joins TRBV28 to TRBJ1-5. This CDR3 has 18 amino acids. Germline CDR1 and CDR2: MDHEN and SYDVKM. CDR3 amino acids: CASSLRPSRWGDGQPQHF.

The chain has TRBV29-1 and TRBJ1-5; TCRdb outputs TRBD1, but without DNA this stays unchecked. Germline V CDR1 and CDR2: SQVTM, ANQGSEA. The CDR3 length is 13 residues. The CDR3 here is CSVPGQGDQPQHF.

V usage is TRBV11-2 and J usage is TRBJ2-4; the D call of TRBD2 rests on TCRdb alone, since no DNA is present to check it. Germline loops: CDR1 SGHAT, CDR2 FQNNGV. The CDR3 consists of 16 residues. The CDR3 spells CASSFPTSGDKNIQYF.

The genes are TRBV14 and TRBJ2-5; TCRdb lists TRBD2, though no DNA is available to test this call. Germline CDR1 reads SGHDN; CDR2 reads FVKESK. CDR3 length: 11 amino acids. CDR3: CASSQDREQYF.

V is TRBV9 and J is TRBJ1-3; TCRdb names TRBD1, which stays unverified in the absence of DNA. The CDR3 totals 14 residues. Germline lookup yields CDR1 SGDLS and CDR2 YYNGEE. CDR3 protein: CASSNTGWGNTMYF.

The chain joins TRBV4-3 to TRBJ1-5; TCRdb returns TRBD1, unconfirmable since there is no DNA. Per germline, CDR1 LGHNA and CDR2 YSLEER. This CDR3 has 17 amino acids. Here the CDR3 reads CASSQSFSPRDGQPQHF.

The rearrangement joins TRBV5-6 to TRBJ1-1; TCRdb reports TRBD1, a call that lacks DNA to check it against. Germline loops: CDR1 SGHDT, CDR2 YYEEEE. CDR3 size: 15 residues. CDR3 amino acids: CASSSVTGQNTEAFF.

V and J are TRBV28 and TRBJ2-5. Germline values: CDR1 MDHEN, CDR2 SYDVKM. CDR3 length: 13 amino acids. The CDR3 sequence is CASSFNSAETQYF.

CDR3 sequence reads: CASSQPSTHHNPNTGELFF. The rearrangement uses TRBV23-1 and TRBJ2-2. TRBV23-1 is filed as an ORF, its function uncertain. There are 19 residues in the CDR3.

The V and J genes are TRBV5-6 and TRBJ2-1; there is no DNA to check the TCRdb D call of TRBD2. The germline gives CDR1 SGHDT, CDR2 YYEEEE. This CDR3 region has 16 residues. This chain's CDR3 is CASSRVTRDSKGEQFF.

The chain joins TRBV5-1 to TRBJ2-2; TCRdb's D gene call, TRBD1, goes unchecked for lack of DNA. Germline CDR1 reads SGHRS; CDR2 reads YFSETQ. The CDR3 covers 15 residues. CDR3 amino acids: CASSFDSGNTGELFF.

The rearrangement links TRBV29-1 to TRBJ1-3. The germline V gene encodes CDR1 SQVTM and CDR2 ANQGSEA. The CDR3 is 11 residues long. CDR3 in amino acids: CSVVIGNTIYF.

This chain links TRBV5-1 with TRBJ2-1; TCRdb gives TRBD1 as the D gene, but with no DNA this cannot be confirmed. Germline V gives CDR1 SGHRS, CDR2 YFSETQ. This CDR3 region has 16 residues. The CDR3 spells CASSFYRDRVSDEQFF.

The rearrangement uses TRBV5-1 and TRBJ1-1; without DNA, the TCRdb call of TRBD1 cannot be checked. Germline assignment: CDR1 SGHRS and CDR2 YFSETQ. The CDR3 totals 15 residues. This CDR3 reads CASSPTQGMNTEAFF.

The chain joins TRBV24-1 to TRBJ2-1; TCRdb picks TRBD1, but there is no DNA to check that call. CDR1 is KGHDR and CDR2 is SFDVKD in the germline V gene. CDR3 size: 15 residues. CDR3 amino acids: CATSDRDRGDNEQFF.

The chain couples TRBV27 to TRBJ2-1; TCRdb names TRBD2, which stays unverified in the absence of DNA. CDR3 length: 12 amino acids. From germline, CDR1 is MNHEY and CDR2 SMNVEV (reference sequence). CDR3 residues: CASSFSRREQFF.

Frequency places this clonotype as medium-sized (0.01 to 0.1%). The CDR3 protein is CASTEERFPYNEQFF. The rearrangement links TRBV28 to TRBJ2-1. The CDR3 sequence is 15 residues long. The germline CDR1 and CDR2 sequences are MDHEN and SYDVKM.

V is TRBV11-1 and J is TRBJ2-7. The CDR3 runs to 12 residues. CDR1 SGHAT and CDR2 FQDESV come from the germline V gene (reference sequence). The CDR3: CASSQRTYEQYF.